The subject of this entry is one T cell receptor (beta chain). Antigen: not known. This sample was taken from a study of cytomegalovirus exposure and HLA in healthy donors. The junction had 5 bases not matched to a gene; V was cut back by 4 bases and J by 0 bases. This CDR3 is built from 15 residues. Germline values: CDR1 SGHNT, CDR2 YYREEE (reference sequence). PCR amplification relied on 60 Vbeta primers (plus 13 Jbeta primers). Produced via immunoSEQ multiplex PCR; TCRdb's table is partial and in-frame only. The repertoire holds under 150,000 clones, with 82% as singletons. Study-wide points: Sequences of the TCR beta chain were said to predict the HLA-A and HLA-B alleles of most subjects accurately.

The chain carries TRBV5-4 and TRBJ2-3; 7 bases line up with TRBD1. This clonotype originated in a boy between 5 and 17 years old in good health and CMV-seronegative. Sample: PBMCs. The CDR3, as DNA: TGTGCCAGCAGCCGACAGGGTATAAGCACAGATACGCAGTATTTT. Translating it yields CASSRQGISTDTQYF.